This TCR beta chain was captured in a study of T-cell memory formation after mild COVID-19 (dated by TCRdb to about 2021). The study in broad terms: TCR sequence clusters from the two donors were largely donor specific. In a couple of donors, T-cell clones that expanded and contracted after mild COVID-19 were tracked by sequencing TCRalpha and TCRbeta repertoires over time. The cohort was made up of two young adult volunteers, one female and one male, who were previously healthy. Study-level results and caveats: The second-wave clones that peaked on day 37 were not confirmed to be SARS-CoV-2 specific. From day 15 to 85, contracting clones showed balanced CD4/CD8 phenotypes, whereas a second wave of clones that expanded from day 15 to 37 leaned towards CD4+. The detection of some responding clones in pre-infection memory suggests that pre-existing cross-reactive memory T cells joined the SARS-CoV-2 response. Contracting CD4+ clones were located mainly in the CM and EM memory subsets, whereas CD8+ clones were found to be enriched in EMRA. Only two mild cases were covered in the study, and larger cohorts including severe cases with pre-infection samples were considered necessary.

Ficoll-Paque density gradient centrifugation was the method used to isolate PBMCs. Sequencing took place on an Illumina NovaSeq 6000. TCRalpha and TCRbeta cDNA libraries were constructed by 5'RACE with constant-segment primers, with sample barcodes and unique molecular identifiers being introduced. RNA was extracted from every sample with Trizol reagent. Library amplification was performed in two PCR steps, and a second sample barcode and Illumina TruSeq adapters were introduced in the second step. The libraries were sequenced on an Illumina NovaSeq using 2 x 150 bp paired-end reads. The authors' pipeline ran thus. The reads were demultiplexed and collapsed into UMI-guided consensus sequences using migec v1.2.7. Using mixcr v2.1.11, UMI consensuses were aligned to TRA and TRB V and J templates and then assembled into clonotypes. A clonotype was counted as expanded or contracted only when both edgeR and NoisET called the clonotype significant, with the noise models trained on biological replicates. For edgeR calls, the thresholds were a false discovery rate-adjusted p below 0.01 and a log2 fold-change of 1. PCA with hierarchical clustering of max-normalized trajectories of the 1000 most abundant clonotypes was used as exploratory dynamics analysis. Separately sequenced CD4+ and CD8+ repertoires were used to assign the CD4 or CD8 phenotype of responding clones. The public reads were reanalyzed by TCRdb: fastp trimming at Q25, MiXCR alignment, in-frame beta chains only. For every CDR3 protein sequence, its rows merge into one entry that carries the most common genes and DNA. TCRdb, rather than the study authors, made the V and J calls. A total of roughly 350,000 distinct CDR3 sequences appear in this sample, 25% to 30% of them only once. The top ten clones comprise less than 15% of the sample.

Comments on this clonotype: Its antigen remains undetermined. The sample holds no much larger clone one base away, and base qualities are not on file.

The sequence was collected from an adult woman who had mild COVID-19 (a few samples of this study predate the infection). The sample titles of this study are shuffled in the database, so cell type and time point are left out; the donor was told from shared clones. Input material: PBMCs or a T cell subset sorted from them (not recorded which).

The nucleotide sequence is given as TGCGCCAGCAGCCTTCCTAGCGGGGGGGCGATTGAGCAGTTCTTC. Translated, it reads CASSLPSGGAIEQFF. In this chain, TRBV4-1 is recombined with TRBJ2-1, with 12 middle bases fitting TRBD2. V ends up 4 bases short and J 9 bases short, with an unmatched junction base count of 7. CDR1 is given as MGHRA and CDR2 as YSYEKL, both from the germline V gene. The cysteine opens and the phenylalanine closes a CDR3 of 15 amino acids. The kept DNA is CDR3 alone, 45 bases in frame from the first base.